This T cell receptor (beta chain) comes out of a study of regulatory T cells in long-lasting Graves disease. Combining iRepertoire HTBI primers with Arm-PCR of CDR3 regions, the authors built TCR beta libraries. MiXCR, applied by TCRdb to the multiplex PCR reads, yields one record per CDR3 protein. The table includes around 510,000 distinct CDR3 sequences, less than 25% detected once. V lost 2 bases, J lost 7 bases, and 8 bases lay in between. This CDR3 comprises 12 residues. CDR1 is SNHLY, CDR2 FYNNEI, per germline. This clonotype turned up a few times. A single base separates this from a much larger clone, so it may be a read error. Stated time point: persistent/refractory GD, antithyroid drugs over 5 years with positive TRAb. From PBMCs, RNA was extracted and then used to make the TCR library.

The clonotype was recovered from a female donor with Graves disease. The J gene is TRBJ1-2, the V gene TRBV2; D gene unclear. Sequences were derived from peripheral blood mononuclear cells (PBMCs), sampled when the disease was refractory, from a patient treated with antithyroid drugs. Here the CDR3 DNA reads TGTGCCAGCAGTGAAATGAGGTTTGGCTACACCTTC. The encoded protein is CASSEMRFGYTF. Full variable domain (missing parts from reference TRBV2 and TRBJ1-2): EPEVTQTPSHQVTQMGQEVILRCVPISNHLYFYWYRQILGQKVEFLVSFYNNEISEKSEIFDDQFSVERPDGSNFTLKIRSTKLEDSAMYFCASSEMRFGYTFGSGTRLTVV.